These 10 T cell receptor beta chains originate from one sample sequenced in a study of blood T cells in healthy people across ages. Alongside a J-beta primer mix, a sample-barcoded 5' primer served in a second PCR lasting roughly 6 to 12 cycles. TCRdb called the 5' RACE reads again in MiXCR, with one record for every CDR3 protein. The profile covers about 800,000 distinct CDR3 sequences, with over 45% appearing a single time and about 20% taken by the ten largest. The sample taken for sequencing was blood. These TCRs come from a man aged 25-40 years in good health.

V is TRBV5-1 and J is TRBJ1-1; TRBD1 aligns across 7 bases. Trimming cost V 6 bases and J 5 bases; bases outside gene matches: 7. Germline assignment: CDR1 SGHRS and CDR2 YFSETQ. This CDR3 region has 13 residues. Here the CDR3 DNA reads TGCGCCAGCACTACAGGGGCGCAAACTGAAGCTTTCTTT. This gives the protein CASTTGAQTEAFF.

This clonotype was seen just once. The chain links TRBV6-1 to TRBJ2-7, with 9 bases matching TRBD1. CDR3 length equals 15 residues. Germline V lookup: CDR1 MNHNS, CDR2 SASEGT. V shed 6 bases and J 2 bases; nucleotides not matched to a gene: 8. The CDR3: CASRHPGTGTYEQYF. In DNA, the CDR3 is TGTGCCAGCAGACACCCCGGGACAGGGACCTACGAGCAGTACTTC.

The CDR3 loop reads CASSLRPSGEFNEQFF. The CDR3 nucleotides are TGTGCCAGCAGCCTTAGACCTAGCGGGGAATTCAATGAGCAGTTCTTC. The chain joins TRBV6-6 to TRBJ2-1, with TRBD2 matching over 9 bases. Germline lookup yields CDR1 MNHNY and CDR2 SVGAGI (reference sequence). J was trimmed by 6 bases and V by 6 bases; bases with no gene match: 12. The length of the CDR3 is 16 residues.

The CDR3 loop reads CASSQITVQTQYF. The CDR3 DNA sequence: TGTGCCAGCAGCCAAATAACTGTGCAGACCCAGTACTTC. V is TRBV3-1 and J is TRBJ2-5; D remains ambiguous. The CDR3 totals 13 residues. V lost 2 bases, J lost 6 bases, and 10 bases lay in between. CDR1 and CDR2 from the germline V gene are LGHDT and YNNKEL (reference sequence).

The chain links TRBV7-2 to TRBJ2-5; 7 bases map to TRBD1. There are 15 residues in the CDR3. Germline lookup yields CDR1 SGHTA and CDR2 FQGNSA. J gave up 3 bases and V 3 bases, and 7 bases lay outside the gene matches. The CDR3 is CASSLLSGTEETQYF. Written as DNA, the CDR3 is TGTGCCAGCAGCTTGCTGTCCGGGACAGAAGAGACCCAGTACTTC.

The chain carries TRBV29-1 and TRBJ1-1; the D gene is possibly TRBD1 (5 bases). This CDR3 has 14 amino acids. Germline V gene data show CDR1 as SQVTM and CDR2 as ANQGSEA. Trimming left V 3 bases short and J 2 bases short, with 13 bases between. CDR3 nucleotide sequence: TGCAGCGTTGAGGCAGGCAGGACAAACACTGAAGCTTTCTTT. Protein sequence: CSVEAGRTNTEAFF. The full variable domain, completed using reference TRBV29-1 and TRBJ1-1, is SAVISQKPSRDICQRGTSLTIQCQVDSQVTMMFWYRQQPGQSLTLIATANQGSEATYESGFVIDKFPISRPNLTFSTLTVSNMSPEDSSIYLCSVEAGRTNTEAFFGQGTRLTVV.

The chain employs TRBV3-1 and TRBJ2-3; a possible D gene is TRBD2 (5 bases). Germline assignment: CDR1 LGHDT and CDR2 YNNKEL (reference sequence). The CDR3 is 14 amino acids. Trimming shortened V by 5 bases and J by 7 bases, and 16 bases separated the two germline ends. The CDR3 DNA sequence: TGTGCCAGCAGCGCCCGTACCGACTATTATACGCAGTATTTT. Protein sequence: CASSARTDYYTQYF.

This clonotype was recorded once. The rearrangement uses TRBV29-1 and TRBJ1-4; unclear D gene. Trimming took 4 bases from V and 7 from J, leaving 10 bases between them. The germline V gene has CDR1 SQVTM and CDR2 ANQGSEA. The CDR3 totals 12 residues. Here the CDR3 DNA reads TGCAGCGTTGCGGCCTGGGGTGAAAAACTGTTTTTT. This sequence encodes CSVAAWGEKLFF.

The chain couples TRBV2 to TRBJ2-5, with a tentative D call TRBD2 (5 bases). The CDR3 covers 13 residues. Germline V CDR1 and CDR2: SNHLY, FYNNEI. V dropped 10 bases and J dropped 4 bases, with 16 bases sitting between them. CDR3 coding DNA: TGTGCCAACCAGCAGGCCGGAGGAGAGACCCAGTACTTC. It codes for CANQQAGGETQYF.

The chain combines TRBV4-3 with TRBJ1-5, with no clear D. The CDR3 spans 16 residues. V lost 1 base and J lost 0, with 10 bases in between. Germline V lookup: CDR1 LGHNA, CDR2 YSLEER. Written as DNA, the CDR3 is TGCGCCAGCAGCCAAGGGCGAGGATATAGCAATCAGCCCCAGCATTTT. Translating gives CASSQGRGYSNQPQHF.